The present T cell receptor beta chain was sequenced within a study of blood T cell repertoires in COVID-19. At the level of the study: From the United States, Italy and Spain came samples of acute and convalescent COVID-19. PBMCs, B-cell-depleted T cells, or T cells provided the cDNA or gDNA that made up the material.

In the original analysis: Estimation of nucleated cell counts was performed using reference gene primer amplification. Data came from immunoSEQ multiplex PCR; TCRdb stores just in-frame clones and leaves some out. The V and J calls and clone size come from that table; D and trimming were worked out from the DNA. Altogether about 270,000 clones are present, 75% to 85% being singletons, with the ten largest covering about 9.1%. Trimming removed 2 bases at V and 5 bases at J, with 12 bases between. Germline CDR1 and CDR2: SGHTA and FQGTGA. CDR3 length: 15 residues. Sequencing used PBMCs or T cells enriched from blood (not recorded which). This chain connects TRBV7-3 to TRBJ1-4; D is perhaps TRBD1 (5 bases). This sequence originates from a woman aged 45-59 years with acute COVID-19. As DNA, the CDR3 is TGTGCCAGCAGCTTACTTGGAGGGGCGAATGAAAAACTGTTTTTT. Protein: CASSLLGGANEKLFF. Combining the CDR3 with reference TRBV7-3 and TRBJ1-4 gives the whole variable domain GAGVSQTPSNKVTEKGKYVELRCDPISGHTALYWYRQSLGQGPEFLIYFQGTGAADDSGLPNDRFFAVRPEGSVSTLKIQRTERGDSAVYLCASSLLGGANEKLFFGSGTQLSVL.